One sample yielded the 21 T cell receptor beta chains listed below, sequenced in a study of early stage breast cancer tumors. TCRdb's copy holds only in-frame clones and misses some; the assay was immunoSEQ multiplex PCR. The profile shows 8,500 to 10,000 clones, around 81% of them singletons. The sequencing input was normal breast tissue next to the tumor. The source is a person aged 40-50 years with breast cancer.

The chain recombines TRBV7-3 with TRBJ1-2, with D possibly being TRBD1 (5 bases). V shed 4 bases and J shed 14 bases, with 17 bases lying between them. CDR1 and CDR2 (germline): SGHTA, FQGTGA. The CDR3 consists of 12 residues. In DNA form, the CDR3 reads TGTGCCAGCAGCTCCCCCGGGGCGCCTAGGACCTTC. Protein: CASSSPGAPRTF. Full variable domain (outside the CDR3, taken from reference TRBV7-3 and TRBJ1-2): GAGVSQTPSNKVTEKGKYVELRCDPISGHTALYWYRQSLGQGPEFLIYFQGTGAADDSGLPNDRFFAVRPEGSVSTLKIQRTERGDSAVYLCASSSPGAPRTFGSGTRLTVV.

The CDR3 is CAIAGTGGHNEQFF. The CDR3 DNA sequence: TGTGCCATCGCTGGGACAGGGGGTCACAATGAGCAGTTCTTC. The chain carries TRBV10-3 and TRBJ2-1; 11 bases match TRBD1. V lost 8 bases, J lost 5 bases, and 5 bases stayed unmatched. This CDR3 comprises 14 residues. CDR1 is ENHRY, CDR2 SYGVKD, per germline.

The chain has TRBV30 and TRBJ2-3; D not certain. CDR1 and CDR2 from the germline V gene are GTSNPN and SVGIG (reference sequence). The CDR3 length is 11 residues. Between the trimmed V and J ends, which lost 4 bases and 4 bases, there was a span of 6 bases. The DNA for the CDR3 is TGTGCCTGGATGAGACCAGATACGCAGTATTTT. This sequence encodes CAWMRPDTQYF.

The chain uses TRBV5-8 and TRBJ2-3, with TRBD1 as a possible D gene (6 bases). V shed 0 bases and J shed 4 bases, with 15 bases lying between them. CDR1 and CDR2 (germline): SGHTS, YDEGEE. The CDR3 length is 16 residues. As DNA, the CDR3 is TGTGCCAGCAGCTTGGGGACAGCGTTTCGATCAGATACGCAGTATTTT. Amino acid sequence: CASSLGTAFRSDTQYF. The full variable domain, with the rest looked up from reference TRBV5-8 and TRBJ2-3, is EAGVTQSPTHLIKTRGQQATLRCSPISGHTSVYWYQQALGLGLQFLLWYDEGEERNRGNFPPRFSGRQFPNYSSELNVNALELEDSALYLCASSLGTAFRSDTQYFGPGTRLTVL.

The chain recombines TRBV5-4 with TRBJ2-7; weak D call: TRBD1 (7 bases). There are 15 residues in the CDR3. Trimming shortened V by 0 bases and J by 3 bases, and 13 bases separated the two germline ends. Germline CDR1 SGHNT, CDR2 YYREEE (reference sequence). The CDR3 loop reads CASSLGGDRYYEQYF. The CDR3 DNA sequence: TGTGCCAGCAGCTTGGGGGGGGACAGATACTACGAGCAGTACTTC.

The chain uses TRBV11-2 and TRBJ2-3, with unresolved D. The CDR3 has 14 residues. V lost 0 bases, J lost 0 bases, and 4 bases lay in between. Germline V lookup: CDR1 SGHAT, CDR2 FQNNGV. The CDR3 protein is CASSLEMSTDTQYF. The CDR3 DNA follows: TGTGCCAGCAGCTTAGAGATGAGCACAGATACGCAGTATTTT.

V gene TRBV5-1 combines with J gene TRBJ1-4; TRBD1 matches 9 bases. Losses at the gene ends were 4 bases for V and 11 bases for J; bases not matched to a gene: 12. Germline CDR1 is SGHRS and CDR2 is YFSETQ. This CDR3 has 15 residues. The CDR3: CASSTGQGLSEKLFF. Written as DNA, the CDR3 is TGCGCCAGCAGCACTGGACAGGGGCTTAGTGAGAAACTGTTTTTT.

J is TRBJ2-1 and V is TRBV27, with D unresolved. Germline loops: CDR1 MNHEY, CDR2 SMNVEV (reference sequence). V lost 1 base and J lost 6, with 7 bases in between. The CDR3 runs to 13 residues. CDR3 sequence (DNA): TGTGCCAGCAGTTTATTGCTCCGCAATGAGCAGTTCTTC. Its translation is CASSLLLRNEQFF.

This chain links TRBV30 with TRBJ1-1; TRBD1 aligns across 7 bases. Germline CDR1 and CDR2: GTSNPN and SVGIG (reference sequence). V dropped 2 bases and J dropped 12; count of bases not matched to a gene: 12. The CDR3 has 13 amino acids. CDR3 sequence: CAWSRTGDLVSFF. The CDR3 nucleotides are TGTGCCTGGAGTCGAACAGGGGACCTGGTGTCTTTCTTT.

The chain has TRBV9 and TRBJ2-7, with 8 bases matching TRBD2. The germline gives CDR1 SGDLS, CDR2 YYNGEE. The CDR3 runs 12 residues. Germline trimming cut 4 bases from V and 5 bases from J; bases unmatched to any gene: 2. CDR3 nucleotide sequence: TGTGCCAGCAGCCCGGGGGGGGACGAGCAGTACTTC. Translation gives CASSPGGDEQYF.

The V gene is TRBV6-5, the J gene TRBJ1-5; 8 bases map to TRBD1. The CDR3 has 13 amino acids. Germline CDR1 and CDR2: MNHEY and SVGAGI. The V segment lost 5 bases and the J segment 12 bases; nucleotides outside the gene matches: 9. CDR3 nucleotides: TGTGCCAGCAGTCTTACTCGACAGGGGTACCAGCATTTT. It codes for CASSLTRQGYQHF.

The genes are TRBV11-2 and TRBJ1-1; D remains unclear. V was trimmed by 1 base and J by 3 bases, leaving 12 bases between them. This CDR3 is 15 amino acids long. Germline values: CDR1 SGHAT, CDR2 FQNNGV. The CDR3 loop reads CASSLVAPVDTEAFF. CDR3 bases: TGTGCCAGCAGCTTAGTCGCCCCCGTTGACACTGAAGCTTTCTTT.

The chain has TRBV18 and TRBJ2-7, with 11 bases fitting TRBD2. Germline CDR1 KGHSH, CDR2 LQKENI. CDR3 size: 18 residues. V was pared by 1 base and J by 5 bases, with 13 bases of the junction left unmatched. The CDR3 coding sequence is TGTGCCAGCTCACCACGGTCTGTCGGGACTAGCGGATTACACGAGCAGTACTTC. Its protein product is CASSPRSVGTSGLHEQYF.

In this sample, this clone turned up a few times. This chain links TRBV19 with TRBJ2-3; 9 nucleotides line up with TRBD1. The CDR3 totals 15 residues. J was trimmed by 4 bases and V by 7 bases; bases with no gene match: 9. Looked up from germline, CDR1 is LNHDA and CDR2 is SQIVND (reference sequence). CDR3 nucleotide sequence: TGTGCCAGTACTCCAACAGGGGGCAGCGCAGATACGCAGTATTTT. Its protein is CASTPTGGSADTQYF.

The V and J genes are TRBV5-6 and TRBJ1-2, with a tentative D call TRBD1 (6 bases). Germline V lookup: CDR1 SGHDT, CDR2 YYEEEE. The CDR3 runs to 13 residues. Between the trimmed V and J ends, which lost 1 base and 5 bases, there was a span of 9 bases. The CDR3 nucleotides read TGTGCCAGCAGCTTGCAGGGGCCTTATGGCTACACCTTC. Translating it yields CASSLQGPYGYTF. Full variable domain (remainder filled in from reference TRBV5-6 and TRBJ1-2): DAGVTQSPTHLIKTRGQQVTLRCSPKSGHDTVSWYQQALGQGPQFIFQYYEEEERQRGNFPDRFSGHQFPNYSSELNVNALLLGDSALYLCASSLQGPYGYTFGSGTRLTVV.

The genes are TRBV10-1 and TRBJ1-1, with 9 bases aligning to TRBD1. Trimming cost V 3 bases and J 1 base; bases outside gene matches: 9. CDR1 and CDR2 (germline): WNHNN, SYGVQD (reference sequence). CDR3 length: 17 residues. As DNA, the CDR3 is TGCGCCAGCAGTGACCTACAGGGGGCGACTCAGAACACTGAAGCTTTCTTT. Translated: CASSDLQGATQNTEAFF.

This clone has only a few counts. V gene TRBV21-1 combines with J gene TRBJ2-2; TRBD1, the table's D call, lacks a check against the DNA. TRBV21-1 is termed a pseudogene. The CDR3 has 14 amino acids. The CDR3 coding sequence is TGTGCCAGGGTCTGGGGCCCGAACACCGGGGAGCTGTTTTTT. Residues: CARVWGPNTGELFF.

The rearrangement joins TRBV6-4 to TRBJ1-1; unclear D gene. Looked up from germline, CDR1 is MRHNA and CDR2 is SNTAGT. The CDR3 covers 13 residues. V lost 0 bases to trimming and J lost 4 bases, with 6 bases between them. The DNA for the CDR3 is TGTGCCAGCAGTGACTCAGGGATCACTGAAGCTTTCTTT. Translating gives CASSDSGITEAFF.

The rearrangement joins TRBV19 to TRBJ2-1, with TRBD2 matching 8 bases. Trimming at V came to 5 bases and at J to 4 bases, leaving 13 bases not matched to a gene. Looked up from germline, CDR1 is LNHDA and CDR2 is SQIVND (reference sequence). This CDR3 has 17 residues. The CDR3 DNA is TGTGCCAGTAGTGTTGCTAGCGGGCGATCCGTGTACAATGAGCAGTTCTTC. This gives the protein CASSVASGRSVYNEQFF.

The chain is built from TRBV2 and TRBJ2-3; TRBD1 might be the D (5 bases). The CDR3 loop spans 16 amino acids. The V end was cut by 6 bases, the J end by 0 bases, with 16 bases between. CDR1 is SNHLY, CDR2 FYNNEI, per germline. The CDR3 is CASSVRQQISTDTQYF. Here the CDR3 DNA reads TGTGCCAGCAGCGTCAGACAGCAAATTAGCACAGATACGCAGTATTTT.

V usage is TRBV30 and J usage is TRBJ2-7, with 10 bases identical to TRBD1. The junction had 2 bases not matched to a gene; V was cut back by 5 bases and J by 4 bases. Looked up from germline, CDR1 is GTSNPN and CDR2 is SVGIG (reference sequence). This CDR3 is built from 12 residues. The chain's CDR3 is CAWDRGLYEQYF. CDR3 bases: TGTGCCTGGGACAGGGGGCTTTACGAGCAGTACTTC.